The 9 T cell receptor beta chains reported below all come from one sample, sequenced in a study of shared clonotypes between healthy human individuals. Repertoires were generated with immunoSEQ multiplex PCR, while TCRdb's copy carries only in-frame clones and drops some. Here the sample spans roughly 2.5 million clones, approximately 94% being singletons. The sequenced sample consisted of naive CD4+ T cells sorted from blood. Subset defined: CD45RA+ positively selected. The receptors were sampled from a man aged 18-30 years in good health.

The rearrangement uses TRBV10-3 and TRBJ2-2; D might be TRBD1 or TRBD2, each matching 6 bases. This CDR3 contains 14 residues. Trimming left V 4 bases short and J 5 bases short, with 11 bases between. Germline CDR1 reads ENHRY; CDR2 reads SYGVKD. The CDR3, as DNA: TGTGCCATCAGTGGGGGGGCGCATACCGGGGAGCTGTTTTTT. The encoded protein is CAISGGAHTGELFF.

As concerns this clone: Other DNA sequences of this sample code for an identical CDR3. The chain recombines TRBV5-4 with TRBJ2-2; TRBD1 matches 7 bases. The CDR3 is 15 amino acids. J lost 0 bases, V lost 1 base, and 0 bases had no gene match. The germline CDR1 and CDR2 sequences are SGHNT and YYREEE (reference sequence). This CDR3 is CASSLQGANTGELFF. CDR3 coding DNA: TGTGCCAGCAGCTTGCAGGGGGCGAACACCGGGGAGCTGTTTTTT.

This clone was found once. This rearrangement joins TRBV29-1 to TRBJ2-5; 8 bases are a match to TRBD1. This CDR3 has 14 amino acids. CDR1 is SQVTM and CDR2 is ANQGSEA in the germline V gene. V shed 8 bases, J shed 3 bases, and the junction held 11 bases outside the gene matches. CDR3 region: CSTRTGSKKETQYF. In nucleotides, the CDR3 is TGCAGCACCCGGACAGGGAGTAAAAAAGAGACCCAGTACTTC.

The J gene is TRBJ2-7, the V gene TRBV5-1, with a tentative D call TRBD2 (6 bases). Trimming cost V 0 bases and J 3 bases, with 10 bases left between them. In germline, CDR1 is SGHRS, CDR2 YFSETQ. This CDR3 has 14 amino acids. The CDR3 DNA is TGCGCCAGCAGCTTGGAGGGAGGACGCTACGAGCAGTACTTC. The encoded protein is CASSLEGGRYEQYF.

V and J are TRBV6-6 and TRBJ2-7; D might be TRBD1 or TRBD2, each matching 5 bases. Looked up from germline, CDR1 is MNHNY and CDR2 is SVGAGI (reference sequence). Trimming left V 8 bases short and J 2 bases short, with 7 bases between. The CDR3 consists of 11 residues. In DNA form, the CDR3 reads TGTGCCAGCGGGGGACCCTACGAGCAGTACTTC. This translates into CASGGPYEQYF.

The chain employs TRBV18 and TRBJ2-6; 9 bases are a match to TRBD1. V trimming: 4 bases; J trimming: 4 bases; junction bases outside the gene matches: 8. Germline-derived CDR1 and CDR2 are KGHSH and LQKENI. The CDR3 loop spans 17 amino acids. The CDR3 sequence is CASSLGTGSTGANVLTF. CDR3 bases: TGTGCCAGCTCACTAGGGACAGGGTCTACGGGGGCCAACGTCCTGACTTTC. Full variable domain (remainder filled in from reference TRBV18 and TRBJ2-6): NAGVMQNPRHLVRRRGQEARLRCSPMKGHSHVYWYRQLPEEGLKFMVYLQKENIIDESGMPKERFSAEFPKEGPSILRIQQVVRGDSAAYFCASSLGTGSTGANVLTFGAGSRLTVL.

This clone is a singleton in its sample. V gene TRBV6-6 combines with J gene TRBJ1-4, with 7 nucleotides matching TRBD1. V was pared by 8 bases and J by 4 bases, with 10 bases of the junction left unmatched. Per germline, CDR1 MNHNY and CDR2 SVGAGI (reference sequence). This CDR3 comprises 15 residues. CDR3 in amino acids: CASRDRFTSNEKLFF. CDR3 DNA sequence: TGTGCCAGCCGGGACAGATTTACCAGTAATGAAAAACTGTTTTTT.

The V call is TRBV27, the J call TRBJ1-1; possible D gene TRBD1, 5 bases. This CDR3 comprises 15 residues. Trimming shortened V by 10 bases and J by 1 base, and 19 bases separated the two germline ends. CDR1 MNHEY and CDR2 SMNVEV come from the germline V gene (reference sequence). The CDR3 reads CATLRGGTRNTEAFF. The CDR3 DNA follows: TGTGCCACCCTTCGCGGGGGGACTAGGAACACTGAAGCTTTCTTT.

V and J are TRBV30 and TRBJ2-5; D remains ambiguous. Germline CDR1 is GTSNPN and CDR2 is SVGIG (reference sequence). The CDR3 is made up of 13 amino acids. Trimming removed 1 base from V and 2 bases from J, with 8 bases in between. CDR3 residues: CAWSETPQETQYF. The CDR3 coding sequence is TGTGCCTGGAGTGAAACACCTCAAGAGACCCAGTACTTC. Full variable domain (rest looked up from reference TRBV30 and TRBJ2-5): SQTIHQWPATLVQPVGSPLSLECTVEGTSNPNLYWYRQAAGRGLQLLFYSVGIGQISSEVPQNLSASRPQDRQFILSSKKLLLSDSGFYLCAWSETPQETQYFGPGTRLLVL.